Included here is one TCR beta chain sequence, with context. In germline, CDR1 is LNHDA, CDR2 SQIVND (reference sequence). There are 13 residues in the CDR3. Deletions cut 6 bases from V and 7 bases from J, with 15 bases between. The data were taken from a study of shared clonotypes between healthy human individuals. CD8 cells classed as naive were CD45RO-negative and positively selected for CCR7, excluding terminally differentiated effector memory CD45RA+ cells. Generated by immunoSEQ multiplex PCR, the TCRdb table keeps only in-frame clones and is missing some. The table lists around 640,000 clones, about 95% of them singletons.

The sample comprised naive CD8+ T cells sorted from blood. V usage is TRBV19 and J usage is TRBJ1-1; the D gene is possibly TRBD1 (5 bases). This clonotype originated in a woman in her 30s in good health. DNA for the CDR3: TGTGCCAGTAGATGGGGCGCGTCCCTTGAAGCTTTCTTT. This codes for CASRWGASLEAFF.